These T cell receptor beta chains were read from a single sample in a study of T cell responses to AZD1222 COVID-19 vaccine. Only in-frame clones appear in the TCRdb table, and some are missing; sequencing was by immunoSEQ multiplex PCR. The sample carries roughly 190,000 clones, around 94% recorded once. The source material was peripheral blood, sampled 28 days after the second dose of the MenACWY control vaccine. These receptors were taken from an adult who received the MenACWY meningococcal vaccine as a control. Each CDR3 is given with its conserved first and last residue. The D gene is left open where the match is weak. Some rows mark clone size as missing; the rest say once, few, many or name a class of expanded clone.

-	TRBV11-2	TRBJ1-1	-	CASSRTSLGGAFF	TGTGCCAGCAGCCGCACGAGCCTAGGGGGAGCTTTCTTT
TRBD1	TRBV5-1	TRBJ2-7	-	CASSDPGQGAEQYF	TGCGCCAGCAGCGATCCCGGACAGGGGGCCGAGCAGTACTTC
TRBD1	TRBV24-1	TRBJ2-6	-	CATSDPRQGANSGANVLTF	TGTGCCACCAGTGATCCCCGACAGGGGGCAAACTCTGGGGCCAACGTCCTGACTTTC
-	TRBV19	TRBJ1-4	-	CASSIRGLSEKLFF	TGTGCCAGTAGTATAAGAGGGCTTAGTGAAAAACTGTTTTTT
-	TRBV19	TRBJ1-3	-	CASSTGYGNTIYF	TGTGCCAGTAGTACCGGGTACGGAAACACCATATATTTT
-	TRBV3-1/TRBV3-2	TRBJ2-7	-	CASSWTGRGDSYEQYF	TGTGCCAGCAGTTGGACAGGTCGGGGGGACTCCTACGAGCAGTACTTC
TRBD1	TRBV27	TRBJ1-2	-	CASSLDRGRGYTF	TGTGCCAGCAGTTTGGACAGGGGGCGAGGCTACACCTTC
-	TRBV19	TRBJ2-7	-	CASSIIKGEGQYF	TGTGCCAGTAGTATAATAAAGGGGGAAGGGCAGTACTTC
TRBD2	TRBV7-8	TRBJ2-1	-	CASSSSGVSYNEQFF	TGTGCCAGCAGCTCTAGCGGGGTATCCTACAATGAGCAGTTCTTC
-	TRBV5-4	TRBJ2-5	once	CASSKRGETQYF	TGTGCCAGCAGCAAGAGGGGGGAGACCCAGTACTTC
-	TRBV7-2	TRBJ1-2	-	CASSSNLGGDYGYTF	TGTGCCAGCAGCTCTAACCTCGGGGGGGACTATGGCTACACCTTC
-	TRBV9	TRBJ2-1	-	CASSVVDWTLDEQFF	TGTGCCAGCAGCGTCGTGGACTGGACTTTGGATGAGCAGTTCTTC
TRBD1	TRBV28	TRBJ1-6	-	CASGTGDSPLHF	TGTGCCAGCGGTACAGGGGATTCACCCCTCCACTTT
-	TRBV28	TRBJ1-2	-	CASSGTGGVPHYGYTF	TGTGCCAGCAGCGGTACGGGGGGAGTCCCCCATTATGGCTACACCTTC
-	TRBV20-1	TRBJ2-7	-	CSAVKGDEQYF	TGCAGTGCTGTCAAAGGGGACGAGCAGTACTTC
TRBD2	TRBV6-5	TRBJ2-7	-	CASTAAGAGANEQYF	TGTGCCAGCACCGCGGCAGGAGCGGGAGCCAACGAGCAGTACTTC
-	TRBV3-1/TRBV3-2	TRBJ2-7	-	CASSLLNSYEQYF	TGTGCCAGCAGCCTCCTTAACTCCTACGAGCAGTACTTC
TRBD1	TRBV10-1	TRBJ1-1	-	CASSDRTGEGTEAFF	TGCGCCAGCAGTGACCGGACAGGGGAGGGAACTGAAGCTTTCTTT
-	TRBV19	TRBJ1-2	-	CASSILGYYGYTF	TGTGCCAGTAGTATACTAGGGTACTATGGCTACACCTTC
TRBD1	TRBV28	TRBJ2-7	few	CASSPEGQGSYEQYF	TGTGCCAGCAGTCCGGAGGGACAGGGGTCGTACGAGCAGTACTTC
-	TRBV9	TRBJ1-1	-	CASSGSKGGHGTEAFF	TGTGCCAGCAGCGGATCTAAAGGGGGGCATGGAACTGAAGCTTTCTTT
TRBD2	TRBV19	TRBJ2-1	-	CASTSGRGRAGNEQFF	TGTGCCAGTACCTCCGGGCGCGGGAGGGCGGGGAATGAGCAGTTCTTC
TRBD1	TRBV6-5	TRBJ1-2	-	CASRRPGQGRNGYTF	TGTGCCAGCCGACGACCGGGACAGGGACGGAATGGCTACACCTTC
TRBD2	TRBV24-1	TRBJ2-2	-	CATSDPAGDTGELFF	TGTGCCACCAGTGATCCTGCGGGAGACACCGGGGAGCTGTTTTTT
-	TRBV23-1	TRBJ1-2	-	CASSPPVTF	TGCGCCAGCAGTCCCCCAGTTACCTTC
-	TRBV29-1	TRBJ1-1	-	CSVPAGSADTEAFF	TGCAGCGTGCCCGCCGGGTCGGCGGACACTGAAGCTTTCTTT
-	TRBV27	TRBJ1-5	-	CASSQLRGQSLNQPQHF	TGTGCCAGCAGTCAATTGCGGGGCCAGTCACTTAATCAGCCCCAGCATTTT
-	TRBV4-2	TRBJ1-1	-	CASSQDSGRTEAFF	TGTGCCAGCAGCCAAGATTCGGGACGCACTGAAGCTTTCTTT
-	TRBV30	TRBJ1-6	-	CALEGVSDSPLHF	TGTGCCCTTGAGGGGGTGAGTGATTCACCCCTCCACTTT
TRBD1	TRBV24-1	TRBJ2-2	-	CATSDFGTGNTGELFF	TGTGCCACCAGTGATTTTGGGACAGGGAACACCGGGGAGCTGTTTTTT
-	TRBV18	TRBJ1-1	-	CASSLRREAFF	TGTGCCAGCTCACTCCGCAGGGAAGCTTTCTTT
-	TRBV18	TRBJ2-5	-	CAGATALQETQYF	TGTGCTGGCGCTACGGCACTCCAAGAGACCCAGTACTTC
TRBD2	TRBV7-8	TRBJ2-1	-	CASSLAILAGAGEQFF	TGTGCCAGCAGCTTAGCGATTCTAGCGGGAGCTGGCGAGCAGTTCTTC
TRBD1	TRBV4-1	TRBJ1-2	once	CASSQDRGQGYGYTF	TGCGCCAGCAGCCAAGACAGGGGGCAGGGGTATGGCTACACCTTC
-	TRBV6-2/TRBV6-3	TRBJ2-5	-	CASSSVQETQYF	TGTGCCAGCAGCTCCGTTCAAGAGACCCAGTACTTC
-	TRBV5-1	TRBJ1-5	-	CASSLAGTSNQPQHF	TGCGCCAGCAGCCTAGCCGGGACATCGAATCAGCCCCAGCATTTT
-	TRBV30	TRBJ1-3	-	CAWSPGTVGNTIYF	TGTGCCTGGAGTCCCGGGACTGTAGGAAACACCATATATTTT
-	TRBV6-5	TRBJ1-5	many	CASNLGGSNQPQHF	TGTGCCAGCAACCTAGGGGGGAGCAATCAGCCCCAGCATTTT
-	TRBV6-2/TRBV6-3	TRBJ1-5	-	CASSYSWKGSSNQPQHF	TGTGCCAGCAGTTACTCGTGGAAGGGGTCTAGCAATCAGCCCCAGCATTTT
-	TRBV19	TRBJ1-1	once	CASSPRQENTEAFF	TGTGCCAGTAGCCCACGACAGGAGAACACTGAAGCTTTCTTT
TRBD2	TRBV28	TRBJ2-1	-	CASKRGLAGGLEQFF	TGTGCCAGCAAGAGGGGTCTAGCGGGAGGGCTTGAGCAGTTCTTC
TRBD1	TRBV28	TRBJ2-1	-	CASSSTHRGSGDEQFF	TGTGCCAGCAGTTCAACCCACAGGGGCTCCGGGGATGAGCAGTTCTTC
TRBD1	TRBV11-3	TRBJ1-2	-	CASSRGQGIYYGYTF	TGTGCCAGCAGCCGGGGACAGGGGATTTACTATGGCTACACCTTC
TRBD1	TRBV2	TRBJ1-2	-	CASSGAGTANYGYTF	TGTGCCAGCAGTGGTGCCGGGACAGCAAACTATGGCTACACCTTC
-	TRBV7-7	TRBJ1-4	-	CARTFRTATNEKLFF	TGTGCTAGAACTTTTAGGACAGCAACTAATGAAAAACTGTTTTTT
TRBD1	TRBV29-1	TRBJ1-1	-	CSVGRTGNTEAFF	TGCAGCGTTGGACGGACAGGGAACACTGAAGCTTTCTTT
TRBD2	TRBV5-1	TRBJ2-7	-	CASSPTTSGSYEQYF	TGCGCCAGCAGCCCGACGACTAGCGGGAGCTACGAGCAGTACTTC
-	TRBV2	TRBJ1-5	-	CASSAGLMGHSNQPQHF	TGTGCCAGCAGTGCGGGTCTTATGGGGCATAGCAATCAGCCCCAGCATTTT
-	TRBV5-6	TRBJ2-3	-	CASSYRGGSTDTQYF	TGTGCCAGCAGCTACCGGGGCGGGAGCACAGATACGCAGTATTTT
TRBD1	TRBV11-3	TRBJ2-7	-	CASSERGTGGYEQYF	TGTGCCAGCAGCGAGCGGGGGACAGGGGGTTACGAGCAGTACTTC
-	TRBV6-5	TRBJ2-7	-	CASSEEHYYEQYF	TGTGCCAGCTCGGAAGAACACTACTACGAGCAGTACTTC
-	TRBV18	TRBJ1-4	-	CASSPTTATNEKLFF	TGTGCCAGCTCACCCACGACAGCAACTAATGAAAAACTGTTTTTT